This T cell receptor (beta chain) was captured by sequencing in a study of cytomegalovirus exposure and HLA in healthy donors. Healthy bone marrow donors made up the donor group. Donors likely had unrecorded immune exposures despite being nominally healthy when sampled. Turning to this clone: What it recognizes is unknown.

Trimming took off 4 bases at V and 5 bases at J, with 16 bases between the two ends. This CDR3 region has 15 residues. Germline lookup yields CDR1 LGHNA and CDR2 YSLEER. In the PCR, 60 Vbeta and 13 Jbeta primers were used. Profiled with immunoSEQ multiplex PCR; TCRdb holds only in-frame clones, not every one. The sample includes approximately 180,000 clones, roughly 80% seen only once; the top ten take roughly 1.6%. Study results and caveats: In a later analysis, across HLA loci, associated TCR counts were highest for DRB1, lowest for HLA-C. The CMV antigen specificity of a few CMV-associated chains was confirmed through in vitro analysis.

The rearrangement joins TRBV4-3 to TRBJ2-3, with D possibly TRBD2 on 6 matching bases. The clonotype originates from a woman between 50 and 59 years old in good health and CMV-seronegative. The sample taken for sequencing was PBMCs. The CDR3 reads CASSPSDLAGDTQYF. CDR3 bases: TGCGCCAGCAGCCCTAGCGACCTGGCGGGAGATACGCAGTATTTT.